The 28 T cell receptor beta chains below were found in one sample sequenced in a study of blood T cell repertoires in COVID-19. The assay was immunoSEQ multiplex PCR, and TCRdb's table has in-frame clones only and misses some. The sample contains around 390,000 clones, approximately 87% of which appear only once. The sample was PBMCs or T cells enriched from blood (not recorded which). These receptors were obtained from a woman aged 45-65 years who had recovered from COVID-19.

CDR3 sequence reads: CASSLYPGEQFF. As DNA, the CDR3 is TGTGCCAGCAGCTTATACCCCGGGGAGCAGTTCTTC. The rearrangement links TRBV7-3 to TRBJ2-1; D gene unclear. V lost 2 bases, J lost 10 bases, and 9 bases lay in between. There are 12 residues in the CDR3. Looked up from germline, CDR1 is SGHTA and CDR2 is FQGTGA. The full variable domain, in which reference TRBV7-3 and TRBJ2-1 provide the parts outside the CDR3, is GAGVSQTPSNKVTEKGKYVELRCDPISGHTALYWYRQSLGQGPEFLIYFQGTGAADDSGLPNDRFFAVRPEGSVSTLKIQRTERGDSAVYLCASSLYPGEQFFGPGTRLTVL.

The chain links TRBV27 to TRBJ2-5, with a weak D call TRBD1 (7 bases). Germline loops: CDR1 MNHEY, CDR2 SMNVEV (reference sequence). V lost 3 bases, J lost 5 bases, and 16 bases lay in between. The CDR3 spans 15 residues. The CDR3 DNA reads as TGTGCCAGCAGTTTGGAGGGGGCGCCCCTTGAGACCCAGTACTTC. It translates to CASSLEGAPLETQYF.

The chain uses TRBV5-4 and TRBJ1-1; D is unclear. Germline loops: CDR1 SGHNT, CDR2 YYREEE (reference sequence). The V end lost 1 base, the J end lost 0 bases, and 4 bases lay between the germline ends. The CDR3 has 13 residues. In DNA form, the CDR3 reads TGTGCCAGCAGCTTGCGTGTGAACACTGAAGCTTTCTTT. Translating it yields CASSLRVNTEAFF.

The CDR3 loop reads CASSSLAGVYNEQFF. CDR3 in DNA: TGTGCCAGCAGTTCGTTAGCGGGGGTCTACAATGAGCAGTTCTTC. This chain joins TRBV28 and TRBJ2-1; 9 bases agree with TRBD2. This CDR3 region has 15 residues. Germline V CDR1 and CDR2: MDHEN, SYDVKM. The V and J ends lost 4 bases and 3 bases, in that order; junction bases with no gene match: 4.

This clone appeared a few times. The chain joins TRBV5-6 to TRBJ1-1, with 8 nucleotides matching TRBD1. Germline V gives CDR1 SGHDT, CDR2 YYEEEE. V lost 5 bases, J lost 5 bases, and 5 bases stayed unmatched. The CDR3 is 13 amino acids. In DNA form, the CDR3 reads TGTGCCAGCAGTAGGACAGGGAGAACTGAAGCTTTCTTT. As protein: CASSRTGRTEAFF.

CDR3 nucleotide sequence: TGTGCCAGCAGCCAAGCGAGACAAAGCAATCAGCCCCAGCATTTT. It yields the protein CASSQARQSNQPQHF. V and J are TRBV14 and TRBJ1-5; unclear D gene. Per germline, CDR1 SGHDN and CDR2 FVKESK. There are 15 residues in the CDR3. With 1 base removed from V and 1 base from J, the gap between germline ends came to 8 bases.

This chain links TRBV30 with TRBJ1-6, with D perhaps matching TRBD1 (5 bases). Germline values: CDR1 GTSNPN, CDR2 SVGIG (reference sequence). CDR3 length equals 12 residues. V lost 2 bases and J lost 11, with 10 bases in between. This CDR3 reads CAWSSGKTPLHF. CDR3 DNA: TGTGCCTGGAGTTCAGGGAAGACACCCCTCCACTTT.

The rearrangement uses TRBV6-2 or TRBV6-3 and TRBJ2-1; D possibly corresponds to TRBD1 (6 bases). The CDR3 extends over 18 amino acids. Looked up from germline, CDR1 is MNHEY and CDR2 is SVGEGT. V was clipped by 3 bases and J by 2 bases, with 20 bases between them. CDR3 sequence: CASSYNRDSPFTYNEQFF. The CDR3 DNA follows: TGTGCCAGCAGTTATAACAGGGATTCCCCTTTTACCTACAATGAGCAGTTCTTC.

This sequence joins TRBV19 and TRBJ2-6; possibly TRBD1 for D (6 bases). Trimming left V 6 bases short and J 0 bases short, with 18 bases between. Per the germline V gene, CDR1 is LNHDA and CDR2 is SQIVND (reference sequence). The CDR3 loop spans 18 amino acids. The DNA of the CDR3 is TGTGCCAGTAGGACTTACACAGGGCCAGTCTCTGGGGCCAACGTCCTGACTTTC. It codes for CASRTYTGPVSGANVLTF.

This clone came up a few times. The rearrangement uses TRBV12-3 or TRBV12-4 and TRBJ1-1; the D gene is possibly TRBD1 (5 bases). V was cut by 5 bases and J by 7 bases, with 14 bases left in between. The CDR3 is 13 residues long. This CDR3 reads CASSPTGLVEAFF. In nucleotides, the CDR3 is TGTGCCAGCAGTCCCACGGGACTCGTTGAAGCTTTCTTT.

The chain couples TRBV24-1 to TRBJ2-5; 8 bases are shared with TRBD2. The CDR3 covers 15 residues. V lost 3 bases, J lost 3 bases, and 5 bases stayed unmatched. CDR1 is KGHDR and CDR2 is SFDVKD in the germline V gene. For the CDR3, the DNA is TGTGCCACCAGTGATCCCCCCGGGGGGGAAGAGACCCAGTACTTC. Encoded protein: CATSDPPGGEETQYF.

This chain links TRBV19 with TRBJ1-1; D is perhaps TRBD1 (6 bases). The V end lost 5 bases, the J end lost 6 bases, and 22 bases lay between the germline ends. The germline gives CDR1 LNHDA, CDR2 SQIVND (reference sequence). The CDR3 extends over 16 amino acids. The CDR3 nucleotides read TGTGCCAGTAGTTTCCCTGGGGGGGCGAAGGTTTCTGAAGCTTTCTTT. Its protein is CASSFPGGAKVSEAFF.

This chain connects TRBV11-1 to TRBJ1-6; 10 bases line up with TRBD1. After removal of 1 base from V and 7 bases from J, the junction contained 4 bases not matched to a gene. This CDR3 spans 16 amino acids. Looked up from germline, CDR1 is SGHAT and CDR2 is FQDESV (reference sequence). The CDR3 region is CASSLDSGQGNSPLHF. CDR3 sequence (DNA): TGTGCCAGCAGCTTAGACTCGGGACAGGGGAATTCACCCCTCCACTTT.

The V gene is TRBV19, the J gene TRBJ1-6; no reliable D call. The CDR3 sequence is 17 residues long. V dropped 1 base and J dropped 4 bases, with 14 bases sitting between them. CDR1 is LNHDA and CDR2 is SQIVND in the germline V gene (reference sequence). The chain's CDR3 is CASSIGSGMGYNSPLHF. The CDR3 DNA reads TGTGCCAGTAGTATAGGAAGCGGTATGGGGTATAATTCACCCCTCCACTTT.

CDR3 in amino acids: CASSLAQLWGQPNYGYTF. DNA for the CDR3: TGTGCCAGCAGCTTAGCGCAGCTCTGGGGACAGCCTAACTATGGCTACACCTTC. The chain has TRBV7-9 and TRBJ1-2, with 7 bases lining up with TRBD1. This CDR3 region has 18 residues. The ends lost 0 bases at V and 0 bases at J; junction bases unmatched: 10. The V gene's germline CDR1 is SEHNR and CDR2 FQNEAQ (reference sequence).

The chain couples TRBV2 to TRBJ2-3, with no clear D. The V and J ends lost 6 bases and 2 bases respectively, with 6 bases between them. Germline V gives CDR1 SNHLY, CDR2 FYNNEI. The CDR3 loop spans 12 amino acids. In DNA form, the CDR3 reads TGTGCCAGCAGGCGATCCACAGATACGCAGTATTTT. The encoded protein is CASRRSTDTQYF.

The chain uses TRBV2 and TRBJ1-6; D is unclear. This CDR3 comprises 16 residues. The V end lost 2 bases, the J end lost 9 bases, and 17 bases lay between the germline ends. Germline assignment: CDR1 SNHLY and CDR2 FYNNEI. The CDR3 region is CASSETAREEFSPLHF. The CDR3 DNA reads as TGTGCCAGCAGTGAAACCGCGCGGGAAGAGTTTTCACCCCTCCACTTT.

The gene calls are TRBV28 and TRBJ1-2; unclear D gene. Looked up from germline, CDR1 is MDHEN and CDR2 is SYDVKM. With 7 bases removed from V and 0 bases from J, the gap between germline ends came to 15 bases. This CDR3 has 15 residues. The CDR3 nucleotides are TGTGCCAGCATATCGGGGAGCAGAGCTAACTATGGCTACACCTTC. It yields the protein CASISGSRANYGYTF.

This chain uses TRBV7-9 with TRBJ2-5; 7 nucleotides align to TRBD1. CDR1 and CDR2 from the germline V gene are SEHNR and FQNEAQ (reference sequence). Trimming at V came to 7 bases and at J to 4 bases, leaving 6 bases not matched to a gene. This CDR3 region has 13 residues. CDR3 coding DNA: TGTGCCAGCATACAGGGGCCCGGAGAGACCCAGTACTTC. This codes for CASIQGPGETQYF.

This sequence joins TRBV11-2 and TRBJ2-1; 12 bases match TRBD2. The CDR3 totals 16 residues. Trimming took 5 bases from V and 9 from J; bases not matched to a gene: 11. Germline CDR1 is SGHAT and CDR2 is FQNNGV. The DNA of the CDR3 is TGTGCCAGCAGCCGCGGGCCTAGCGGGGGGGGCCGTGAGCAGTTCTTC. This translates into CASSRGPSGGGREQFF.

This chain links TRBV21-1 with TRBJ1-5; TRBD1 is taken as the D call from the table, unchecked against the DNA. TRBV21-1 is tagged as a pseudogene. The CDR3 is made up of 17 amino acids. The CDR3 DNA reads TGTGCCAGCAGAGACCCAACAGGGATATATAGCAATCAGCCCCAGCATTTT. It is translated as CASRDPTGIYSNQPQHF.

The chain uses TRBV19 and TRBJ2-1, with TRBD2 matching over 9 bases. The germline CDR1 and CDR2 sequences are LNHDA and SQIVND (reference sequence). The CDR3 length is 18 residues. V shed 2 bases and J 5 bases; nucleotides not matched to a gene: 13. CDR3 DNA sequence: TGTGCCAGTAGTATAAGGGTTAGCGGGGGAAAAACTCACAATGAGCAGTTCTTC. Residues: CASSIRVSGGKTHNEQFF.

The rearrangement uses TRBV20-1 and TRBJ2-2; D may be TRBD1 (6 bases). The V gene lost 6 bases and the J gene lost 5 bases, with 10 bases spanning the gap. The CDR3 runs 12 residues. Germline loops: CDR1 DFQATT, CDR2 SNEGSKA (reference sequence). The CDR3 is CSASRGTGELFF. CDR3 DNA: TGCAGTGCGAGTAGGGGGACCGGGGAGCTGTTTTTT.

The V and J genes are TRBV27 and TRBJ2-7, with 13 bases that match TRBD2. Trimming took 3 bases from V and 2 from J; bases not matched to a gene: 4. The germline V gene encodes CDR1 MNHEY and CDR2 SMNVEV (reference sequence). The CDR3 totals 16 residues. The CDR3 loop reads CASSLTSGGMTYEQYF. CDR3 bases: TGTGCCAGCAGTTTGACTAGCGGGGGGATGACCTACGAGCAGTACTTC.

V gene TRBV7-2 combines with J gene TRBJ2-7; a weak D match, TRBD1 (5 bases). Per germline, CDR1 SGHTA and CDR2 FQGNSA. Trimming shortened V by 0 bases and J by 10 bases, and 19 bases separated the two germline ends. The CDR3 has 15 amino acids. The CDR3 spells CASSLARLQGVDQYF. The CDR3 DNA follows: TGTGCCAGCAGCTTAGCGAGGCTGCAGGGCGTCGACCAGTACTTC.

The J gene is TRBJ2-2, the V gene TRBV10-3, with a tentative D call TRBD2 (5 bases). This CDR3 contains 13 residues. Per germline, CDR1 ENHRY and CDR2 SYGVKD. With 10 bases removed from V and 3 bases from J, the gap between germline ends came to 12 bases. CDR3 sequence: CATANGDTGELFF. The CDR3 DNA reads TGTGCCACCGCTAACGGGGACACCGGGGAGCTGTTTTTT.

The chain carries TRBV12-5 and TRBJ2-1; a weak D match, TRBD2 (6 bases). Germline V gene sequence: CDR1 LGHNT, CDR2 FRNRAP. The CDR3 sequence is 16 residues long. With 7 bases removed from V and 5 bases from J, the gap between germline ends came to 21 bases. The CDR3 region is CASARGGEWENNEQFF. The CDR3 region has the DNA TGTGCTAGTGCCCGGGGCGGGGAGTGGGAAAACAATGAGCAGTTCTTC.

V and J are TRBV15 and TRBJ2-3; 8 positions match TRBD1. After removal of 5 bases from V and 5 bases from J, the junction contained 12 bases not matched to a gene. The CDR3 runs 16 residues. Germline V gene lookup returns CDR1 LNHNV and CDR2 YYDKDF (reference sequence). This CDR3 reads CATSPWAGGVRDTQYF. The CDR3 nucleotides read TGTGCCACCAGCCCGTGGGCAGGGGGCGTGAGAGATACGCAGTATTTT.